The 12 T cell receptor beta chains reported below all come from one sample, sequenced in a study of T cell repertoires in cytomegalovirus infection. TCRdb reanalysed the reads using MiXCR and keeps one entry per CDR3 protein. The sample records roughly 500,000 distinct CDR3 sequences, roughly 34% being singletons. Their specific antigens are unknown. Sequences were derived from cultured PBMCs, sampled from culture after CMV antigen stimulation. These TCRs come from a human donor in good health (CMV status not recorded). Some clones in this sample may be carry-over from other donors' samples.

The rearrangement links TRBV20-1 to TRBJ1-5; D remains unclear. V shed 3 bases and J shed 2 bases, with 17 bases lying between them. Germline V lookup: CDR1 DFQATT, CDR2 SNEGSKA (reference sequence). This CDR3 spans 16 amino acids. The CDR3 bases are TGCAGTGCTAGTAGGGAGGCGTCGAGGGGCAATCAGCCCCAGCATTTT. It specifies CSASREASRGNQPQHF.

This rearrangement joins TRBV2 to TRBJ1-1; perhaps TRBD1 as D (5 bases). Between the trimmed V and J ends, which lost 5 bases and 0 bases, there was a span of 13 bases. CDR3 length: 15 amino acids. The germline gives CDR1 SNHLY, CDR2 FYNNEI. The CDR3 here is CASSQQENMNTEAFF. DNA for the CDR3: TGTGCCAGCAGTCAACAGGAGAACATGAACACTGAAGCTTTCTTT.

The chain uses TRBV6-5 and TRBJ1-1, with D tentatively TRBD1 (5 bases). Trimming stripped 2 bases from V and 4 bases from J, with 5 bases between. Germline CDR1 MNHEY, CDR2 SVGAGI. The CDR3 runs 12 residues. CDR3 nucleotides: TGTGCCAGCAGTTACGGGGCCACTGAAGCTTTCTTT. Translating it yields CASSYGATEAFF.

This clonotype was detected once. The chain has TRBV28 and TRBJ1-1; TRBD1 might be the D (6 bases). Trimming left V 2 bases short and J 5 bases short, with 15 bases between. The CDR3 spans 15 residues. Germline V gene data show CDR1 as MDHEN and CDR2 as SYDVKM. The CDR3 DNA is TGTGCCAGCAGTTTAATCAGGGGAACTGGGACTGAAGCTTTCTTT. It translates to CASSLIRGTGTEAFF. Using reference TRBV28 and TRBJ1-1 for the parts outside the CDR3, the full variable domain is DVKVTQSSRYLVKRTGEKVFLECVQDMDHENMFWYRQDPGLGLRLIYFSYDVKMKEKGDIPEGYSVSREKKERFSLILESASTNQTSMYLCASSLIRGTGTEAFFGQGTRLTVV.

This clonotype was detected only a few times. V is TRBV7-2 and J is TRBJ1-6, with D tentatively TRBD1 (5 bases). Germline V CDR1 and CDR2: SGHTA, FQGNSA. This CDR3 region has 15 residues. V lost 1 base and J lost 7, with 11 bases in between. CDR3 loop: CASSLGGQENSPLHF. The CDR3, as DNA: TGTGCCAGCAGCTTAGGGGGCCAGGAGAATTCACCCCTCCACTTT.

This chain connects TRBV7-2 to TRBJ2-3; 12 positions agree with TRBD2. In germline, CDR1 is SGHTA, CDR2 FQGNSA. The length of the CDR3 is 16 residues. V lost 5 bases, J lost 5 bases, and 8 bases stayed unmatched. The CDR3 coding sequence is TGTGCCAGCAGCATCCTAGCGGGAGGGCGGTTAGATACGCAGTATTTT. Its translation is CASSILAGGRLDTQYF.

In this sample, this clonotype turned up a few times. The V call is TRBV28, the J call TRBJ1-1, with 9 bases matching TRBD1. The germline gives CDR1 MDHEN, CDR2 SYDVKM. CDR3 size: 20 residues. After removal of 2 bases from V and 4 bases from J, the junction contained 20 bases not matched to a gene. The CDR3 nucleotides are TGTGCCAGCAGTTTAGGGACAGGGTTCCCGAGTGCTCCTAGGTCCACTGAAGCTTTCTTT. Encoded protein: CASSLGTGFPSAPRSTEAFF.

This clonotype was picked up a small number of times. V gene TRBV4-1 combines with J gene TRBJ1-1, with D uncertain. Germline V gene lookup returns CDR1 MGHRA and CDR2 YSYEKL. V lost 0 bases to trimming and J lost 0 bases, with 11 bases between them. The CDR3 length is 16 residues. CDR3 sequence (DNA): TGCGCCAGCAGCCAAGAAGGCCGGGGTTTGAACACTGAAGCTTTCTTT. This gives the protein CASSQEGRGLNTEAFF.

This clonotype was counted a few times. The germline gene is not matched at one end of the junction; a read error may be the cause. CDR3 bases: TGTGCCAGCAGCTTATACGAGCAGTACTTC. Amino acid sequence: CASSLYEQYF. The chain recombines TRBV27 with TRBJ2-7; D unresolved. The CDR3 covers 10 residues. CDR1 and CDR2 (germline): MNHEY, SMNVEV (reference sequence).

The rearrangement uses TRBV6-2 or TRBV6-3 and TRBJ2-5, with D perhaps matching TRBD2 (6 bases). Trimming left V 0 bases short and J 1 base short, with 15 bases between. CDR3 length equals 17 residues. Looked up from germline, CDR1 is MNHEY and CDR2 is SVGEGT. The CDR3 region has the DNA TGTGCCAGCAGTTACTCGGCATCCGTAGCGGTCCAAGAGACCCAGTACTTC. This translates into CASSYSASVAVQETQYF.

Worth noting for this clonotype: The junction differs from germline at one of its ends, possibly a read error. The gene calls are TRBV5-3 and TRBJ2-3, with no clear D. TRBV5-3 carries the ORF label, with uncertain function. The CDR3 length is 19 residues. In DNA, the CDR3 is TGTGCCAGCAGCTTGTTTGTCGCGGCCACATCAATTAGCACAGATACGCAGTATTTT. Residues: CASSLFVAATSISTDTQYF.

This chain joins TRBV27 and TRBJ1-1; D uncertain. The CDR3 has 11 amino acids. CDR1 is MNHEY, CDR2 SMNVEV, per germline (reference sequence). Trimming shortened V by 6 bases and J by 6 bases, and 8 bases separated the two germline ends. The CDR3 sequence is CASRTGAEAFF. The CDR3 DNA follows: TGTGCCAGCAGGACGGGTGCTGAAGCTTTCTTT.